Sequencing of this T cell receptor beta chain was carried out in a study of cytomegalovirus exposure and HLA in healthy donors. Study background: Sequencing of approximately 190 million T cells in an earlier analysis found around 120 million unique TCR beta sequences.

The length of the CDR3 is 14 residues. Germline V CDR1 and CDR2: MDHEN, SYDVKM. Germline trimming cut 7 bases from V and 7 bases from J; bases unmatched to any gene: 7. The primer mix had 60 Vbeta and 13 Jbeta primers. TCRdb keeps only in-frame clones here, not all; method: immunoSEQ multiplex PCR. The repertoire consists of approximately 74,000 clones, with roughly 78% occurring once and the leading ten covering 7.5% to 10%. This TCR derives from a man aged 35 to 55 in good health and CMV-seronegative. The sequencing sample was made of PBMCs. V and J are TRBV28 and TRBJ2-1, with 10 bases matching TRBD2. As DNA, the CDR3 is TGTGCCAGCACTAGCGGGAGTAACAGGAATGAGCAGTTCTTC. This gives the protein CASTSGSNRNEQFF.